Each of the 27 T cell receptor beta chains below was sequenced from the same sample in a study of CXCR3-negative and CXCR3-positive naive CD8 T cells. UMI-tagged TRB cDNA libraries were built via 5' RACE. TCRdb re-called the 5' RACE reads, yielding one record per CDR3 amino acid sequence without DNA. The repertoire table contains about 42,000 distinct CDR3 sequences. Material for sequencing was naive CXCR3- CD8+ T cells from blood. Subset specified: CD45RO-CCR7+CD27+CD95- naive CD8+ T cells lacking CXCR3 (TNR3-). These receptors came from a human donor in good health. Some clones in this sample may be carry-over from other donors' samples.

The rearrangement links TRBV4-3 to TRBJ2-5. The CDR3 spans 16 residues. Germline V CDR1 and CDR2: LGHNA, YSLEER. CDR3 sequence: CASSQVYGPPQETQYF.

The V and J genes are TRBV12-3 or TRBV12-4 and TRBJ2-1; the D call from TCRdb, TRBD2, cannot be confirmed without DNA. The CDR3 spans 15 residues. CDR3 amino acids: CASSPLAGVDNEQFF.

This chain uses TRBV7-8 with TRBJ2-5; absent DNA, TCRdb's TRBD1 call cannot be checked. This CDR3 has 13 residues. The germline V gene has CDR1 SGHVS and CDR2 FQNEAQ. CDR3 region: CASTQGAGETQYF.

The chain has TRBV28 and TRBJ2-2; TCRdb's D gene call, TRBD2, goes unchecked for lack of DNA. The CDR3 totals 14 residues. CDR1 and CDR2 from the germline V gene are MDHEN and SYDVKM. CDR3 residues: CASRATGLSGELFF.

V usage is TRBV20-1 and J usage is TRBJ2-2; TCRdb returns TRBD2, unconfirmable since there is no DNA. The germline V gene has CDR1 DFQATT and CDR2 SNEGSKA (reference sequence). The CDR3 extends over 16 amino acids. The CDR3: CSARSPTSGDTGELFF.

CDR3 sequence reads: CSVSGVGNYGYTF. This sequence joins TRBV29-1 and TRBJ1-2; without DNA, the TCRdb call of TRBD1 cannot be checked. The CDR3 runs to 13 residues. Germline CDR1 is SQVTM and CDR2 is ANQGSEA.

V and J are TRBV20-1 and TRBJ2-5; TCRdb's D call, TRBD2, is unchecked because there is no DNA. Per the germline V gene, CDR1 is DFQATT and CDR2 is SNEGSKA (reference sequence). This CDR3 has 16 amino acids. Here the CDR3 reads CSARDVLAGDQETQYF.

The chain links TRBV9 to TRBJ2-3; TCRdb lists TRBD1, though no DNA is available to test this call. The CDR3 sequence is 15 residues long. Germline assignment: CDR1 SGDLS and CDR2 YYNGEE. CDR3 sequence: CASSVTQGYTDTQYF.

CDR3 protein: CASSLDAYRAYEQYF. This sequence joins TRBV7-9 and TRBJ2-7. The CDR3 contains 15 residues. The germline V gene encodes CDR1 SEHNR and CDR2 FQNEAQ (reference sequence).

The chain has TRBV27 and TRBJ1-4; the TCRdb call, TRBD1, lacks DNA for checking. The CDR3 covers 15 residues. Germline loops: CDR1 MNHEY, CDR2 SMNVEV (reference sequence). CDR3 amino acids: CASSIRDGIDEKLFF.

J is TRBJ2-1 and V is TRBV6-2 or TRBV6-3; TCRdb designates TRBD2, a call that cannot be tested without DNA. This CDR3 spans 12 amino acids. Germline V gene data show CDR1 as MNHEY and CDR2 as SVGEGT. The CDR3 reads CASSGLAAEQLF.

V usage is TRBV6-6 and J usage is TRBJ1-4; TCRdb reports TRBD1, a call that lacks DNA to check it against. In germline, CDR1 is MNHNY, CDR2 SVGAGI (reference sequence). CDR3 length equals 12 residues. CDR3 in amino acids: CASEQGNEKLFF.

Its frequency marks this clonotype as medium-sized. CDR3 in amino acids: CASSFLSGSPNEQYF. The rearrangement uses TRBV11-2 and TRBJ2-7; absent DNA, TCRdb's TRBD1 call cannot be checked. CDR1 SGHAT and CDR2 FQNNGV come from the germline V gene. The CDR3 covers 15 residues.

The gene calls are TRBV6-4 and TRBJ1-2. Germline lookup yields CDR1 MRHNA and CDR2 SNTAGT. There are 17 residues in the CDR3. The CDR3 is CASLTCTVSAGLNGYTF.

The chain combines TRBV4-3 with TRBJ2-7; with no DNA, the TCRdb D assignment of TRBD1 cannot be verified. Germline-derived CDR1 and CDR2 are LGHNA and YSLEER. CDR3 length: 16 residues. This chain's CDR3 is CASSHDTGTGSYEQYF.

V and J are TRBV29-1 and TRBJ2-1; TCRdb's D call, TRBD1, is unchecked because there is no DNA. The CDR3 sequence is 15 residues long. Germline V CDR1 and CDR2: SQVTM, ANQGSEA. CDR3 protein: CSAGLQGHLFDEQFF.

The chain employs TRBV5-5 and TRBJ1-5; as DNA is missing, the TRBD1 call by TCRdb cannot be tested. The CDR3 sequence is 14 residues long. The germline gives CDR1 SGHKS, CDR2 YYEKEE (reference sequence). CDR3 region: CASSLWGPGQPQHF.

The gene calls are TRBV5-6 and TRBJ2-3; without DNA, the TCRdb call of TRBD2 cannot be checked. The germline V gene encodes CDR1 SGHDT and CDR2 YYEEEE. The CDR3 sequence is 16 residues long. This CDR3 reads CASSLQTSGVADTQYF.

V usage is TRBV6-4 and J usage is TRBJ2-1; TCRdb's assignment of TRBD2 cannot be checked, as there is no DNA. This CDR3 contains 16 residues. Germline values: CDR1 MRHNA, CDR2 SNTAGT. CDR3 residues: CASSVAGDSGVDEQFF.

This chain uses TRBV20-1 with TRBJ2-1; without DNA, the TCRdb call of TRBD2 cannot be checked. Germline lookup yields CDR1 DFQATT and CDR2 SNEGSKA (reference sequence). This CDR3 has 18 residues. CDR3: CSARDFTTPLSSYNEQFF.

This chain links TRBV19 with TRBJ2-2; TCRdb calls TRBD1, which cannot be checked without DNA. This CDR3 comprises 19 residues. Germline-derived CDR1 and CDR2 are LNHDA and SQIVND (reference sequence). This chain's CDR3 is CASSITEQGDRENTGELFF.

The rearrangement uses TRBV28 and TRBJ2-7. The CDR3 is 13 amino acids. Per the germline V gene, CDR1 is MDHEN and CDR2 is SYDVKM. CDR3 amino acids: CASSFSTEDEQYF.

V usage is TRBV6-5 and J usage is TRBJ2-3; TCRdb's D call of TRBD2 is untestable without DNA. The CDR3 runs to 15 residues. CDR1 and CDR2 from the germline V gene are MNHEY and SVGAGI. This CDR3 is CASSPGTSGGDTQYF.

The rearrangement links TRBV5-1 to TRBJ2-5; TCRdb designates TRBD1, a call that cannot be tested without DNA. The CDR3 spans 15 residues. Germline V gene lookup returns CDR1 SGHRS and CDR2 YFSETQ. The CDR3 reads CASSLEGSPGETQYF.

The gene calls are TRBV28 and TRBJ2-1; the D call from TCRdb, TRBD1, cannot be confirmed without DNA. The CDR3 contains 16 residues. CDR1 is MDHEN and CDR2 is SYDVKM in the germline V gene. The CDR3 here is CASSLLGTGSYNEQFF.

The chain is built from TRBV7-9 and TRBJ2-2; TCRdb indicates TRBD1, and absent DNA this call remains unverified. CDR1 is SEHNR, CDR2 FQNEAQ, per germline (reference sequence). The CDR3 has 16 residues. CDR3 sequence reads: CASSSYRDTYTGELFF. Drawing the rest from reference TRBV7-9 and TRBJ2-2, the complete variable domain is DTGVSQNPRHKITKRGQNVTFRCDPISEHNRLYWYRQTLGQGPEFLTYFQNEAQLEKSRLLSDRFSAERPKGSFSTLEIQRTEQGDSAMYLCASSSYRDTYTGELFFGEGSRLTVL.

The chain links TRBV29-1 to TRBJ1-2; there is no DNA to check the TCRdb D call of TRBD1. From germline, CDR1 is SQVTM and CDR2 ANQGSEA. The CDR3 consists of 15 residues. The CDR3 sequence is CSVPYRRDGNYGYTF.